The 14 T cell receptor beta chains listed next were all sequenced from one sample in a study of CXCR3-negative and CXCR3-positive naive CD8 T cells. The study's findings and limits: CXCR3-positive naive cells carried more hydrophobic TRB CDR3s than CXCR3-negative ones.

The method, 5' RACE with UMI labels, was used to prepare the TRB cDNA libraries. TCRdb re-called the 5' RACE reads, yielding one record per CDR3 amino acid sequence without DNA. The table lists about 89,000 distinct CDR3 sequences. What these receptors recognize is not known. The sample taken for sequencing was naive CXCR3+ CD8+ T cells from blood. Specified subset: CD45RO-CCR7+CD27+CD95- naive CD8+ T cells expressing CXCR3 (TNR3+). The source of these receptors is a human donor in good health. Some clones in this sample may be carry-over from other donors' samples.

The CDR3 spells CSARDEGGVYEQYF. V is TRBV20-1 and J is TRBJ2-7; absent DNA, TCRdb's TRBD2 call cannot be checked. This CDR3 region has 14 residues. Germline V gene lookup returns CDR1 DFQATT and CDR2 SNEGSKA (reference sequence).

The rearrangement uses TRBV28 and TRBJ2-2; TCRdb indicates TRBD1, and absent DNA this call remains unverified. Germline V CDR1 and CDR2: MDHEN, SYDVKM. The CDR3 totals 14 residues. CDR3 sequence reads: CASSPTGNTGELFF.

This chain links TRBV3-1 with TRBJ2-7; TCRdb outputs TRBD2, but without DNA this stays unchecked. The CDR3 is made up of 17 amino acids. Germline V lookup: CDR1 LGHDT, CDR2 YNNKEL (reference sequence). The CDR3 region is CASSQSPGTRSPYEQYF.

V gene TRBV7-9 combines with J gene TRBJ1-1. The CDR3 is 16 residues long. Germline CDR1 reads SEHNR; CDR2 reads FQNEAQ (reference sequence). The CDR3 spells CASSLPPGLSNTEAFF.

The chain joins TRBV7-9 to TRBJ2-3. CDR1 and CDR2 (germline): SEHNR, FQNEAQ (reference sequence). The CDR3 has 13 residues. This CDR3 reads CASSLRVQDTQYF. The whole variable domain, filled in from reference TRBV7-9 and TRBJ2-3, reads DTGVSQNPRHKITKRGQNVTFRCDPISEHNRLYWYRQTLGQGPEFLTYFQNEAQLEKSRLLSDRFSAERPKGSFSTLEIQRTEQGDSAMYLCASSLRVQDTQYFGPGTRLTVL.

The chain uses TRBV14 and TRBJ2-5; TCRdb selects TRBD2, and the lack of DNA leaves this call unchecked. Germline lookup yields CDR1 SGHDN and CDR2 FVKESK. The CDR3 sequence is 15 residues long. This CDR3 is CASSRPYSGEETQYF.

The CDR3: CASAQGNQPQHF. This chain uses TRBV27 with TRBJ1-5; there is no DNA to check the TCRdb D call of TRBD1. The CDR3 totals 12 residues. Germline V gene sequence: CDR1 MNHEY, CDR2 SMNVEV (reference sequence).

The chain has TRBV28 and TRBJ1-3; TCRdb's D gene call, TRBD1, goes unchecked for lack of DNA. The CDR3 contains 16 residues. The V gene's germline CDR1 is MDHEN and CDR2 SYDVKM. This CDR3 is CASSFSPEGWENTIYF.

This chain links TRBV19 with TRBJ2-3. The length of the CDR3 is 14 residues. Germline CDR1 LNHDA, CDR2 SQIVND (reference sequence). This CDR3 reads CASSSRWGTDTQYF.

The V call is TRBV6-2 or TRBV6-3, the J call TRBJ2-7; lacking DNA, the TRBD1 call made by TCRdb goes unchecked. Germline values: CDR1 MNHEY, CDR2 SVGEGT. This CDR3 region has 13 residues. This CDR3 is CASSGTGRYEQYF.

The chain employs TRBV7-2 and TRBJ2-2. CDR1 and CDR2 (germline): SGHTA, FQGNSA. This CDR3 is built from 15 residues. The CDR3: CASSLGVGSSGELFF.

This chain links TRBV5-6 with TRBJ1-1; the TRBD1 assignment by TCRdb is unverifiable without DNA. Looked up from germline, CDR1 is SGHDT and CDR2 is YYEEEE. This CDR3 is built from 13 residues. The CDR3 protein is CASSFDRGRKAFF.

V gene TRBV12-3 or TRBV12-4 combines with J gene TRBJ2-1; TCRdb picks TRBD1, but there is no DNA to check that call. This CDR3 is built from 13 residues. CDR3 region: CASRPGTDNEQFF.

The V gene is TRBV4-2, the J gene TRBJ2-7. Germline V gene sequence: CDR1 LGHNA, CDR2 YNFKEQ. The CDR3 totals 14 residues. CDR3 sequence: CASSQDEFSYEQYF.